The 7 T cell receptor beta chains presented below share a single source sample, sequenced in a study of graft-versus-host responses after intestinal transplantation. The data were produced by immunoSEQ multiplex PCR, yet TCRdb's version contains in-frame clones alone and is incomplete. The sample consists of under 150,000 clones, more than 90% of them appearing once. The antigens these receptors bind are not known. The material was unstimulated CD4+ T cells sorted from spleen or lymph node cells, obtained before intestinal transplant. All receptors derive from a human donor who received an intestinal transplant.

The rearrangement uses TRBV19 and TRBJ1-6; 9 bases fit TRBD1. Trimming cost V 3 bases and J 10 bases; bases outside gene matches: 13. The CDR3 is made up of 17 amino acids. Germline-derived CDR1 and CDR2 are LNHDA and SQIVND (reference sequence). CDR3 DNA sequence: TGTGCCAGTAGTATGTGGCCGCCGGGACAGGGTTACTCACCCCTCCACTTT. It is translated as CASSMWPPGQGYSPLHF.

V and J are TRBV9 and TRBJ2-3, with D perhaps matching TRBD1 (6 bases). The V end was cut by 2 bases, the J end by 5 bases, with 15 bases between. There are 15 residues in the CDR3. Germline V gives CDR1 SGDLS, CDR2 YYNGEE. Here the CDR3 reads CASSVKPGGGDTQYF. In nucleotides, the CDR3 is TGTGCCAGCAGCGTGAAGCCTGGGGGCGGAGATACGCAGTATTTT.

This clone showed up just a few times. The CDR3 loop reads CASSEVDRGWNEQFF. CDR3 in DNA: TGTGCCAGCAGTGAAGTGGACAGGGGGTGGAATGAGCAGTTCTTC. J is TRBJ2-1 and V is TRBV6-1; 10 bases align to TRBD1. The V and J ends lost 1 base and 7 bases, in that order; junction bases with no gene match: 4. This CDR3 contains 15 residues. CDR1 is MNHNS and CDR2 is SASEGT in the germline V gene.

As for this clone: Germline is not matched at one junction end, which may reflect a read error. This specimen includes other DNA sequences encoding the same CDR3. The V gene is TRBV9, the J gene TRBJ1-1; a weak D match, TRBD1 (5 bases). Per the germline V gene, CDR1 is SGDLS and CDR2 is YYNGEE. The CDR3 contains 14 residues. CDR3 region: CASSPRWGNTEAFF. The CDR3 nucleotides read TGTGCCAGCAGCCCTCGGTGGGGGAACACTGAAGCCTTCTTT.

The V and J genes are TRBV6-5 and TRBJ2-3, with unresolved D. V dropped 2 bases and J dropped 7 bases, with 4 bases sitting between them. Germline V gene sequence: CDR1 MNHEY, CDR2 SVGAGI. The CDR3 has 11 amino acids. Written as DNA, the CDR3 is TGTGCCAGCAGTTACCGACATACGCAGTATTTT. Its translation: CASSYRHTQYF.

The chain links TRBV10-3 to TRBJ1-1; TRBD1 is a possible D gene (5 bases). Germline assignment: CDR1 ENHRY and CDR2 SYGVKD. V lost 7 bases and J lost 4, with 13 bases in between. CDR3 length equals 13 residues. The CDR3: CAITRGEGTEAFF. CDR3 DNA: TGTGCCATCACTCGGGGGGAGGGCACTGAAGCTTTCTTT.

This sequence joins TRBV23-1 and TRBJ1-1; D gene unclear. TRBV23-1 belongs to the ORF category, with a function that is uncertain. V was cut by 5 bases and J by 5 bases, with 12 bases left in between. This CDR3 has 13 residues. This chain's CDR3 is CASSNKGKTEAFF. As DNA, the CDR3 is TGCGCCAGCAGTAATAAGGGAAAAACTGAAGCTTTCTTT.